These T cell receptor beta chains were read from a single sample in a study of identical twins. TCRdb re-called the 5' RACE reads through MiXCR, storing one row per CDR3 protein. The sample shows fewer than 350,000 distinct CDR3 sequences, about 8.3% of them seen only once. These data are also associated with another study on yellow fever vaccine responses in identical twins.

Sequencing was done on a sample of memory (CD45RO+) T cells sorted from blood. Receptors originate from a young woman in good health. CDR3s include the opening cysteine and the closing phenylalanine or tryptophan. The D gene is left open where the match is weak. Clone size is given for some rows only: seen once, a few or many times, or a class if the clone is expanded.

d_call: -; j_call: TRBJ1-6; clone_size: few; v_call: TRBV27; cdr3_aa: CASKGNADNSPLHF; cdr3_nt: TGTGCCAGCAAGGGCAACGCGGATAATTCACCCCTCCACTTT
d_call: TRBD2; j_call: TRBJ2-1; clone_size: few; v_call: TRBV25-1; cdr3_aa: CASRSLGLVSNEQFF; cdr3_nt: TGTGCCAGCAGGTCTCTGGGACTAGTTTCCAATGAGCAGTTCTTC
d_call: TRBD2; j_call: TRBJ2-3; clone_size: -; v_call: TRBV11-2; cdr3_aa: CASSSGTSGSGSTDTQYF; cdr3_nt: TGTGCCAGCAGCTCCGGGACTAGCGGGAGTGGTTCCACAGATACGCAGTATTTT
d_call: -; j_call: TRBJ1-6; clone_size: many; v_call: TRBV2; cdr3_aa: CASNGAGGNSPLHF; cdr3_nt: TGTGCCAGCAATGGCGCCGGGGGAAATTCACCCCTCCACTTT
d_call: TRBD2; j_call: TRBJ2-7; clone_size: -; v_call: TRBV29-1; cdr3_aa: CSVLRLAGGAYEQYF; cdr3_nt: TGCAGCGTTCTCCGACTAGCGGGAGGGGCCTACGAGCAGTACTTC
d_call: TRBD2; j_call: TRBJ2-2; clone_size: many; v_call: TRBV5-5; cdr3_aa: CASSLGLAGGVGELFF; cdr3_nt: TGTGCCAGCAGTTTAGGGCTAGCGGGAGGCGTCGGGGAGCTGTTTTTT
d_call: -; j_call: TRBJ2-3; clone_size: many; v_call: TRBV7-9; cdr3_aa: CASSLMQVELTDTQYF; cdr3_nt: TGTGCCAGCAGCTTAATGCAGGTGGAGCTAACAGATACGCAGTATTTT
d_call: TRBD1; j_call: TRBJ1-1; clone_size: few; v_call: TRBV6-1; cdr3_aa: CATTGGVPAEAFF; cdr3_nt: TGTGCCACTACAGGGGGAGTACCCGCTGAAGCTTTCTTT
d_call: -; j_call: TRBJ2-3; clone_size: -; v_call: TRBV18; cdr3_aa: CASSIGSSEDTQYF; cdr3_nt: TGTGCCAGCTCAATCGGGAGTAGTGAAGATACGCAGTATTTT
d_call: TRBD1; j_call: TRBJ1-4; clone_size: many; v_call: TRBV20-1; cdr3_aa: CSASRGGTGTEKLFF; cdr3_nt: TGCAGTGCTAGTAGGGGGGGGACAGGGACCGAAAAACTGTTTTTT
d_call: TRBD2; j_call: TRBJ2-1; clone_size: many; v_call: TRBV28; cdr3_aa: CASTTGGYNEQFF; cdr3_nt: TGTGCCAGCACGACGGGGGGATACAATGAGCAGTTCTTC
d_call: TRBD1; j_call: TRBJ2-5; clone_size: -; v_call: TRBV5-1; cdr3_aa: CASSSQFSGGLIQETQYF; cdr3_nt: TGCGCCAGCAGCTCCCAGTTTTCAGGGGGCCTGATCCAAGAGACCCAGTACTTC
d_call: TRBD2; j_call: TRBJ2-2; clone_size: few; v_call: TRBV7-3; cdr3_aa: CASSEGLANTGELFF; cdr3_nt: TGTGCCAGCAGCGAGGGACTAGCAAACACCGGGGAGCTGTTTTTT
d_call: -; j_call: TRBJ2-3; clone_size: many; v_call: TRBV7-2; cdr3_aa: CASNKRSGYTDTQYF; cdr3_nt: TGTGCCAGCAACAAACGGAGCGGGTACACAGATACGCAGTATTTT
d_call: TRBD2; j_call: TRBJ2-7; clone_size: many; v_call: TRBV11-2; cdr3_aa: CASRQIQGLGTKDYEQYF; cdr3_nt: TGTGCCAGCAGACAGATACAGGGACTAGGGACTAAGGACTACGAGCAGTACTTC
d_call: -; j_call: TRBJ2-2; clone_size: few; v_call: TRBV21-1; cdr3_aa: CASSKGGGELFF; cdr3_nt: TGTGCCAGCAGCAAAGGGGGGGGGGAGCTGTTTTTT
d_call: -; j_call: TRBJ2-7; clone_size: many; v_call: TRBV9; cdr3_aa: CASSVGWGPREQYF; cdr3_nt: TGTGCCAGCAGCGTTGGCTGGGGGCCTCGTGAGCAGTACTTC
d_call: -; j_call: TRBJ2-2; clone_size: many; v_call: TRBV25-1; cdr3_aa: CASRLRRGGELFF; cdr3_nt: TGTGCCAGCCGCCTTCGAAGGGGCGGGGAGCTGTTTTTT
d_call: TRBD1; j_call: TRBJ2-5; clone_size: many; v_call: TRBV24-1; cdr3_aa: CATSDRTGGFQETQYF; cdr3_nt: TGTGCCACCAGTGACCGGACAGGGGGTTTCCAAGAGACCCAGTACTTC
d_call: -; j_call: TRBJ2-7; clone_size: -; v_call: TRBV2; cdr3_aa: CASGMRTYEQYF; cdr3_nt: TGTGCCAGCGGCATGAGGACCTACGAGCAGTACTTC
d_call: -; j_call: TRBJ2-3; clone_size: many; v_call: TRBV3-1; cdr3_aa: CASSPTSGSTDTQYF; cdr3_nt: TGTGCCAGCAGCCCCACTAGTGGGAGCACAGATACGCAGTATTTT
d_call: -; j_call: TRBJ1-1; clone_size: -; v_call: TRBV20-1; cdr3_aa: CSARDGQRLNTEAFF; cdr3_nt: TGCAGTGCTAGAGATGGACAGCGACTGAACACTGAAGCTTTCTTT
d_call: TRBD2; j_call: TRBJ2-1; clone_size: many; v_call: TRBV20-1; cdr3_aa: CSAVTSGIGDEQFF; cdr3_nt: TGCAGTGCTGTGACTAGCGGGATCGGGGATGAGCAGTTCTTC
d_call: -; j_call: TRBJ2-7; clone_size: few; v_call: TRBV6-5; cdr3_aa: CASSYSRRGVYEQYF; cdr3_nt: TGTGCCAGCAGTTACTCCAGGAGGGGGGTTTACGAGCAGTACTTC
d_call: -; j_call: TRBJ2-1; clone_size: few; v_call: TRBV15; cdr3_aa: CATSPGGQGGGEQFF; cdr3_nt: TGTGCCACCAGCCCAGGTGGGCAGGGCGGCGGTGAGCAGTTCTTC
d_call: TRBD2; j_call: TRBJ2-1; clone_size: -; v_call: TRBV12-3/TRBV12-4; cdr3_aa: CASRVGGSVNEQFF; cdr3_nt: TGTGCCAGCAGGGTGGGGGGGTCGGTAAATGAGCAGTTCTTC
d_call: TRBD1; j_call: TRBJ2-1; clone_size: many; v_call: TRBV6-4; cdr3_aa: CASSPGQGAYNEQFF; cdr3_nt: TGTGCCAGCAGTCCGGGACAGGGGGCTTACAATGAGCAGTTCTTC
d_call: TRBD2; j_call: TRBJ2-3; clone_size: -; v_call: TRBV6-4; cdr3_aa: CASSEAGDTDTQYF; cdr3_nt: TGTGCCAGCAGTGAAGCGGGGGACACAGATACGCAGTATTTT
d_call: TRBD2; j_call: TRBJ2-3; clone_size: -; v_call: TRBV20-1; cdr3_aa: CSAEPGLATDTQYF; cdr3_nt: TGCAGTGCTGAACCGGGACTAGCTACAGATACGCAGTATTTT
d_call: TRBD1; j_call: TRBJ1-4; clone_size: -; v_call: TRBV7-6; cdr3_aa: CASSPDRGKLFF; cdr3_nt: TGTGCCAGCAGCCCAGACAGGGGCAAACTGTTTTTT
d_call: TRBD2; j_call: TRBJ2-5; clone_size: many; v_call: TRBV2; cdr3_aa: CASSYSGSGGETQYF; cdr3_nt: TGTGCCAGCAGTTATAGCGGGAGCGGAGGAGAGACCCAGTACTTC
d_call: TRBD2; j_call: TRBJ2-2; clone_size: many; v_call: TRBV7-2; cdr3_aa: CASSFSGLAGTGELFF; cdr3_nt: TGCGCCAGCAGCTTTTCTGGCCTAGCGGGGACCGGGGAGCTGTTTTTT
d_call: -; j_call: TRBJ2-5; clone_size: many; v_call: TRBV12-3/TRBV12-4; cdr3_aa: CASSLPWAGRQETQYF; cdr3_nt: TGTGCCAGCAGTTTACCCTGGGCAGGGCGACAAGAGACCCAGTACTTC
d_call: TRBD2; j_call: TRBJ2-3; clone_size: few; v_call: TRBV27; cdr3_aa: CASSFASGISGPNTDTQYF; cdr3_nt: TGTGCCAGCAGTTTCGCTAGCGGTATTTCGGGACCTAACACAGATACGCAGTATTTT
d_call: TRBD2; j_call: TRBJ2-1; clone_size: -; v_call: TRBV18; cdr3_aa: CASSSQTSGNEQFF; cdr3_nt: TGTGCCAGCTCATCCCAGACTAGCGGGAATGAGCAGTTCTTC
d_call: -; j_call: TRBJ1-1; clone_size: many; v_call: TRBV10-3; cdr3_aa: CATGRRNTEAFF; cdr3_nt: TGTGCCACCGGGAGGAGGAACACTGAAGCTTTCTTT
d_call: TRBD1; j_call: TRBJ2-1; clone_size: -; v_call: TRBV2; cdr3_aa: CASSVRQGYNEQFF; cdr3_nt: TGTGCCAGCAGTGTCCGACAGGGCTACAATGAGCAGTTCTTC
d_call: TRBD1; j_call: TRBJ1-2; clone_size: few; v_call: TRBV7-9; cdr3_aa: CASSLNRGFYGYTF; cdr3_nt: TGTGCCAGCAGCTTAAACAGGGGCTTCTATGGCTACACCTTC